This T cell receptor beta chain was sequenced during a study of blood T cell repertoires in COVID-19. Residents of 24 US areas, aged roughly 18 to 95 years, made up the participants. Two negative PCRs, clearance, or symptom resolution were required of recovered Cohort 3 donors. TCRdb keeps only in-frame clones here, not all; method: immunoSEQ multiplex PCR. Among some 300,000 clones listed, 80% to 90% were seen once. CDR1 is LGHDT, CDR2 YNNKEL, per germline (reference sequence). V shed 1 base and J 4 bases; nucleotides not matched to a gene: 4. CDR3 length: 15 amino acids. The clonotype was recovered from a man between 25 and 39 years old who had recovered from COVID-19. The chain uses TRBV3-1 (or the pseudogene TRBV3-2) and TRBJ2-5; 9 bases align to TRBD1. The sample comprised PBMCs or T cells enriched from blood (not recorded which). The CDR3 DNA reads as TGTGCCAGCAGCCAAGTAACAGGGGGCGGAGAGACCCAGTACTTC. This translates into CASSQVTGGGETQYF.